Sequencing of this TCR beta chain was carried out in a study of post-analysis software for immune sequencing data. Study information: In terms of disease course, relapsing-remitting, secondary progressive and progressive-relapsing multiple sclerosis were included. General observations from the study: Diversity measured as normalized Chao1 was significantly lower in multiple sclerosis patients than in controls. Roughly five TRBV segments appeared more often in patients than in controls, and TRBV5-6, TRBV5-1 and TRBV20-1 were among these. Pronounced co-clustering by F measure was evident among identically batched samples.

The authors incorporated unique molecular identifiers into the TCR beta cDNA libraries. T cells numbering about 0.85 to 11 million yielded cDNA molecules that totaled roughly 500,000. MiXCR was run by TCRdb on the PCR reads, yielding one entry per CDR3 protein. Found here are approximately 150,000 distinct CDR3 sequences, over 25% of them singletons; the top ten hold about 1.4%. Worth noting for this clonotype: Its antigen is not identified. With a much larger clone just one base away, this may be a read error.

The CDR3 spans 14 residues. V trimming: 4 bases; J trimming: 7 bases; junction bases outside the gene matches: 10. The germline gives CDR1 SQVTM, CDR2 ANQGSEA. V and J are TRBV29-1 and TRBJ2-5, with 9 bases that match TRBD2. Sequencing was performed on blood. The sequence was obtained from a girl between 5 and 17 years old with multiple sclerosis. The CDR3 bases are TGCAGCGTTGGGAATAGCGGGAGACGAGGGACCCAGTACTTC. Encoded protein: CSVGNSGRRGTQYF.